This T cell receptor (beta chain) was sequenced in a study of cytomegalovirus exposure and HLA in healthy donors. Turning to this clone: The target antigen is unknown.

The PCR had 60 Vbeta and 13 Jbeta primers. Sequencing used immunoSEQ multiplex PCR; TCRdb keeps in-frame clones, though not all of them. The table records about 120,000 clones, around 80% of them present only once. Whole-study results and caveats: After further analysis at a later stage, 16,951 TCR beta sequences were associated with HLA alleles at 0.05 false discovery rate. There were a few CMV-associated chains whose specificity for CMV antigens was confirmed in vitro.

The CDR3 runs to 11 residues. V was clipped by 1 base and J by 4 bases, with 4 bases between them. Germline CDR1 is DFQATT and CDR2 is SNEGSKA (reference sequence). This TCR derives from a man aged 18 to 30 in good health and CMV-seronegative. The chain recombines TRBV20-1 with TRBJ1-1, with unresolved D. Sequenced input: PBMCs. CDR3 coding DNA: TGCAGTGCTAGAGTCCGCACTGAAGCTTTCTTT. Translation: CSARVRTEAFF.